This T cell receptor beta chain stems from a study of T cells expressing NK-cell markers. Study-wide findings and caveats: Once again these clonotypes came out on top in the CD3+CD56-NKG2C+ fraction of several donors. HCMV specificity was not established for the expanded NKG2C+ T cell clones. NKG2C+ dominant clonotype frequencies in about six donors were about 1.0-7.5% of CD8+ T cells.

A 5'RACE template switching approach incorporating UMIs was used to make TCR beta cDNA. TCRdb reprocessed the 5' RACE reads and stores each CDR3 protein as one record, lacking DNA. The sample table includes fewer than 400,000 distinct CDR3 sequences. Points on this clonotype: Its antigen is undetermined.

The CDR3 sequence is 16 residues long. CDR1 MNHEY and CDR2 SVGAGI come from the germline V gene. The receptor was derived from a woman in her forties or fifties in good health. The sample consisted of blood T cells: a sorted CD56 or NKG2C T cell subset, CD4+ or CD8+ T cells, or bulk PBMC T cells (not recorded which). The chain has TRBV6-5 and TRBJ2-5; TCRdb names TRBD1, which stays unverified in the absence of DNA. Here the CDR3 reads CASSLRARTGQETQYF.